The 25 T cell receptor beta chains below all came from one sample that was sequenced in a study of OX40 agonist ivuxolimab in advanced cancers. Only in-frame clones appear in the TCRdb table, and some are missing; sequencing was by immunoSEQ multiplex PCR. This table holds 20,000 to 25,000 clones, 77% found once. The starting material was CD4+ or CD8+ T cells sorted from blood, obtained in a trial of the OX40 agonist ivuxolimab. Receptor source: an adult with an advanced solid tumor such as melanoma, head and neck, liver or kidney cancer.

A note on this clone: Given a much more abundant clone one base away, this may be a read error. The CDR3 protein is CAGSYRGQGNYGYTF. CDR3 in DNA: TGTGCCGGCAGTTACCGAGGACAGGGAAACTATGGCTACACCTTC. V and J are TRBV6-5 and TRBJ1-2; 8 bases are shared with TRBD1. In germline, CDR1 is MNHEY, CDR2 SVGAGI. The CDR3 totals 15 residues.

This clone has only a few counts. The chain links TRBV6-5 to TRBJ2-7; TRBD2 is a possible D gene (6 bases). V lost 7 bases and J lost 6, with 16 bases in between. The germline V gene encodes CDR1 MNHEY and CDR2 SVGAGI. The CDR3 has 13 amino acids. CDR3 region: CASTQLAVGEQYF. As DNA, the CDR3 is TGTGCCAGCACGCAACTAGCTGTCGGCGAGCAGTACTTC.

Relative to its sample, this clone is medium-sized (0.01 to 0.1%). The chain is built from TRBV7-2 and TRBJ1-2; weak D call: TRBD1 (5 bases). The ends were cut back, 2 bases at V and 4 bases at J, with 8 bases in the middle. The CDR3 covers 13 residues. Germline lookup yields CDR1 SGHTA and CDR2 FQGNSA. The CDR3 region has the DNA TGTGCCAGCAGCTTAAGGGGAGGCTATGGCTACACCTTC. Amino acid sequence: CASSLRGGYGYTF. Based on the CDR3 plus reference TRBV7-2 and TRBJ1-2, the full variable domain is GAGVSQSPSNKVTEKGKDVELRCDPISGHTALYWYRQSLGQGLEFLIYFQGNSAPDKSGLPSDRFSAERTGGSVSTLTIQRTQQEDSAVYLCASSLRGGYGYTFGSGTRLTVV.

V usage is TRBV11-2 and J usage is TRBJ2-5; no reliable D call. This CDR3 region has 12 residues. Germline V CDR1 and CDR2: SGHAT, FQNNGV. V dropped 3 bases and J dropped 5 bases, with 7 bases sitting between them. CDR3 nucleotides: TGTGCCAGCAGCTTTTTGGGGGAGACCCAGTACTTC. Translation gives CASSFLGETQYF.

The rearrangement links TRBV30 to TRBJ1-4; TRBD1 is a possible D gene (5 bases). With 1 base removed from V and 3 bases from J, the gap between germline ends came to 12 bases. Germline V gives CDR1 GTSNPN, CDR2 SVGIG (reference sequence). The CDR3 sequence is 15 residues long. CDR3 loop: CAWSGGRDSNEKLFF. CDR3 DNA sequence: TGTGCCTGGAGTGGGGGACGGGATTCTAATGAAAAACTGTTTTTT.

The V and J genes are TRBV18 and TRBJ1-2, with D perhaps matching TRBD1 (6 bases). The CDR3 is made up of 15 amino acids. Per the germline V gene, CDR1 is KGHSH and CDR2 is LQKENI. Trimming removed 2 bases at V and 7 bases at J, with 17 bases between. Here the CDR3 reads CASSPGTRGGVGYTF. Written as DNA, the CDR3 is TGTGCCAGCTCACCAGGGACACGGGGAGGAGTTGGCTACACCTTC.

This clone was picked up a small number of times. The chain uses TRBV6-5 and TRBJ2-3; tentatively, D is TRBD2 (6 bases). The V gene's germline CDR1 is MNHEY and CDR2 SVGAGI. The CDR3 totals 15 residues. The ends were cut back, 6 bases at V and 0 bases at J, with 13 bases in the middle. The CDR3 sequence: CASSNGLLSTDTQYF. The CDR3 DNA reads as TGTGCCAGCAGCAACGGACTACTTAGCACAGATACGCAGTATTTT.

The chain links TRBV6-6 to TRBJ2-1, with D perhaps TRBD1 (6 bases). The V and J ends lost 7 bases and 5 bases respectively, with 21 bases between them. Germline CDR1 MNHNY, CDR2 SVGAGI (reference sequence). The CDR3 spans 16 residues. CDR3 region: CASTDPGHVLDNEQFF. In nucleotides, the CDR3 is TGTGCCAGCACCGACCCGGGACACGTTTTAGACAATGAGCAGTTCTTC.

This clone was picked up a small number of times. The same CDR3 also results from other DNA sequences found in this sample. The chain has TRBV5-1 and TRBJ1-1; TRBD1 aligns across 7 bases. This CDR3 is built from 14 residues. V gave up 4 bases and J gave up 5 bases; unmatched junction bases: 8. Germline V gives CDR1 SGHRS, CDR2 YFSETQ. Here the CDR3 reads CASSRTGVRTEAFF. The CDR3 nucleotides read TGCGCCAGCAGCAGAACAGGGGTACGGACTGAAGCTTTCTTT.

As DNA, the CDR3 is TGTGCCAGCAGCTTAGCATCCCTAGCAGACGTCACAGATACGCAGTATTTT. It codes for CASSLASLADVTDTQYF. The V call is TRBV7-2, the J call TRBJ2-3, with D perhaps matching TRBD2 (5 bases). The V end lost 0 bases, the J end lost 2 bases, and 15 bases lay between the germline ends. Looked up from germline, CDR1 is SGHTA and CDR2 is FQGNSA. This CDR3 comprises 17 residues.

This sequence joins TRBV19 and TRBJ1-1; 8 positions agree with TRBD1. The CDR3 is made up of 13 amino acids. The V and J ends lost 9 bases and 7 bases, in that order; junction bases with no gene match: 10. Germline V gene data show CDR1 as LNHDA and CDR2 as SQIVND (reference sequence). The CDR3 coding sequence is TGTGCCAGCGGGGAACAGGGGGTAAGTGAAGCTTTCTTT. Amino acid sequence: CASGEQGVSEAFF.

The rearrangement uses TRBV6-1 and TRBJ2-7, with D possibly matching TRBD1 (6 bases). The CDR3 extends over 14 amino acids. The germline CDR1 and CDR2 sequences are MNHNS and SASEGT. V was pared by 2 bases and J by 0 bases, with 8 bases between. The CDR3 DNA follows: TGTGCCAGCAGTGAAACAGGGAGCTCCTACGAGCAGTACTTC. It yields the protein CASSETGSSYEQYF.

This clone was picked up a small number of times. The chain combines TRBV20-1 with TRBJ1-1, with D possibly matching TRBD1 (6 bases). CDR3 size: 10 residues. Germline-derived CDR1 and CDR2 are DFQATT and SNEGSKA (reference sequence). Trimming cost V 6 bases and J 10 bases, with 12 bases left between them. CDR3 residues: CSARGQGAFF. As DNA, the CDR3 is TGCAGTGCCCGGGGGCAGGGAGCTTTCTTT.

DNA of the CDR3: TGTGCCAGCAGTGAATTGGAGGGGGAACCCTACGGCTACACCTTC. It specifies CASSELEGEPYGYTF. The chain joins TRBV2 to TRBJ1-2, with TRBD1 as a possible D gene (6 bases). Germline V gene data show CDR1 as SNHLY and CDR2 as FYNNEI. The CDR3 totals 15 residues. V was trimmed by 2 bases and J by 8 bases, leaving 18 bases between them.

This CDR3 is CASSLPSNYGYTF. Here the CDR3 DNA reads TGTGCCAGCAGCTTACCATCTAACTATGGCTACACCTTC. The rearrangement uses TRBV5-6 and TRBJ1-2; D is uncertain. CDR1 and CDR2 from the germline V gene are SGHDT and YYEEEE. This CDR3 region has 13 residues. The V and J ends lost 2 bases and 0 bases respectively, with 5 bases between them.

This clone is termed medium-sized (0.01 to 0.1%). The CDR3 DNA reads as TGTGCCAGCAGCTCCAGGACGGATGGCAATCAGCCCCAGCATTTT. It encodes CASSSRTDGNQPQHF. The genes are TRBV7-9 and TRBJ1-5; D is unresolved. The CDR3 runs to 15 residues. CDR1 is SEHNR and CDR2 is FQNEAQ in the germline V gene (reference sequence). Trimming left V 4 bases short and J 2 bases short, with 12 bases between.

The rearrangement uses TRBV10-3 and TRBJ2-1, with D tentatively TRBD2 (5 bases). The germline gives CDR1 ENHRY, CDR2 SYGVKD. Deletions cut 0 bases from V and 0 bases from J, with 9 bases between. The CDR3 spans 16 residues. CDR3 nucleotides: TGTGCCATCAGTGAGTCTTCAGGAGGCTCCTACAATGAGCAGTTCTTC. Translated, it gives CAISESSGGSYNEQFF.

J is TRBJ2-7 and V is TRBV27; D uncertain. The CDR3 runs 14 residues. V lost 0 bases and J 2 bases, leaving 8 bases between the germline ends. Germline CDR1 MNHEY, CDR2 SMNVEV (reference sequence). CDR3 coding DNA: TGTGCCAGCAGTTTATCCCCCCAAGCCTACGAGCAGTACTTC. Amino acid sequence: CASSLSPQAYEQYF.

J is TRBJ2-7 and V is TRBV6-1; TRBD1 matches 10 bases. J lost 3 bases, V lost 8 bases, and 7 bases had no gene match. Germline CDR1 is MNHNS and CDR2 is SASEGT. The CDR3 sequence is 14 residues long. The CDR3 DNA sequence: TGTGCCAGCGGACAGGGGGAAGGGGGCTACGAGCAGTACTTC. Translation: CASGQGEGGYEQYF.

The chain combines TRBV30 with TRBJ1-4; D not resolved. From germline, CDR1 is GTSNPN and CDR2 SVGIG (reference sequence). CDR3 length equals 13 residues. V gave up 8 bases and J gave up 4 bases, with 14 bases separating them. The CDR3 region has the DNA TGTGCCGGTGGACGGTTCAATAATGAAAAACTGTTTTTT. Translated: CAGGRFNNEKLFF.

The rearrangement uses TRBV29-1 and TRBJ2-1; D may be TRBD1 (6 bases). The V end was cut by 8 bases, the J end by 6 bases, with 17 bases between. Per germline, CDR1 SQVTM and CDR2 ANQGSEA. This CDR3 contains 13 residues. The CDR3 protein is CSLLLVRGNEQFF. The CDR3 DNA is TGCAGCCTCCTGTTAGTCAGGGGCAATGAGCAGTTCTTC.

The chain links TRBV4-2 to TRBJ2-7, with D uncertain. CDR1 LGHNA and CDR2 YNFKEQ come from the germline V gene. Between the trimmed V and J ends, which lost 0 bases and 7 bases, there was a span of 16 bases. This CDR3 is built from 15 residues. In DNA, the CDR3 is TGTGCCAGCAGCCAAGAAGGTGGAGCCCCCTGGGAGCAGTACTTC. The encoded protein is CASSQEGGAPWEQYF.

The chain is built from TRBV19 and TRBJ2-7; D perhaps matches TRBD2 (5 bases). Trimming cost V 5 bases and J 0 bases, with 14 bases left between them. This CDR3 is 15 amino acids long. The germline gives CDR1 LNHDA, CDR2 SQIVND (reference sequence). The CDR3 loop reads CASSPRGGNSYEQYF. The CDR3 nucleotides are TGTGCCAGTAGTCCCCGGGGTGGCAACTCCTACGAGCAGTACTTC.

CDR3 bases: TGTGCCAGCAGCCCCGTCGGGAACACTGAAGCTTTCTTT. This encodes CASSPVGNTEAFF. The chain uses TRBV9 and TRBJ1-1; D gene uncertain. The CDR3 sequence is 13 residues long. V was trimmed by 4 bases and J by 1 base, leaving 8 bases between them. Germline V gene data show CDR1 as SGDLS and CDR2 as YYNGEE.

The J gene is TRBJ2-5, the V gene TRBV29-1, with D possibly being TRBD1 (5 bases). This CDR3 is 11 amino acids long. V lost 7 bases to trimming and J lost 3 bases, with 9 bases between them. Germline assignment: CDR1 SQVTM and CDR2 ANQGSEA. The CDR3 region is CSADRKETQYF. DNA of the CDR3: TGCAGCGCCGACAGAAAAGAGACCCAGTACTTC.